This T cell receptor (beta chain) was sequenced in a study of T cells in Graves' hyperthyroidism and ophthalmopathy. Whole-study context: The authors collected peripheral blood at initial diagnosis, before any treatment.

This clonotype has ten or more counts. The antigen remains unidentified. V shed 5 bases and J shed 5 bases, with 7 bases lying between them. The CDR3 extends over 12 amino acids. Germline CDR1 is KGHSH and CDR2 is LQKENI. RNA transcripts gave rise to amplified TCR beta CDR3 regions. During a first-round RT-PCR of the TCR CDR3, the HTBI primer set was used. TCRdb passed the multiplex PCR reads through MiXCR, listing each CDR3 protein once. Of under 200,000 distinct CDR3 sequences listed, 8% to 9.5% were seen once; the top ten hold approximately 20%. Findings and caveats of the study: Most thyroid-expanded clonotypes above 0.001 were also found in blood.

Ahead of any ophthalmopathy symptoms, the blood sample was obtained at the first diagnosis of hyperthyroidism. PBMCs were collected from an approximately 9.3 ml volume of fresh peripheral blood. Sequencing input: blood. This chain connects TRBV18 to TRBJ1-5; D ambiguous. The receptor's source is a woman younger than 35 with Graves' hyperthyroidism that later progressed to Graves' ophthalmopathy. The CDR3 protein is CASSDGDQPQHF. The CDR3 bases are TGTGCCAGCTCAGACGGAGATCAGCCCCAGCATTTT.